Following are 27 T cell receptor beta chains from one sample sequenced in a study of shared clonotypes between healthy human individuals. Produced via immunoSEQ multiplex PCR; TCRdb's table is partial and in-frame only. Of 950,000 to 1,300,000 clones listed, around 74% are singletons. Sequencing was done on a sample of memory CD4+ T cells sorted from blood. The subset was: CD45RA-negative fraction. The source is a man younger than 35 in good health.

V gene TRBV28 combines with J gene TRBJ1-2; the D is unclear. V was clipped by 5 bases and J by 14 bases, with 18 bases between them. Per germline, CDR1 MDHEN and CDR2 SYDVKM. The CDR3 covers 12 residues. CDR3 amino acids: CASSPVPPKLTF. The CDR3 region has the DNA TGTGCCAGCAGTCCCGTCCCGCCTAAGCTAACCTTC.

The genes are TRBV10-3 and TRBJ1-2; D not certain. From germline, CDR1 is ENHRY and CDR2 SYGVKD. This CDR3 is built from 14 residues. Trimming took 5 bases from V and 6 from J, leaving 16 bases between them. In DNA form, the CDR3 reads TGTGCCATCAGTCCCCATTCCATGGCAGATGGCTACACCTTC. Protein product: CAISPHSMADGYTF.

The genes are TRBV5-4 and TRBJ2-7, with D perhaps TRBD2 (6 bases). V was shortened by 4 bases and J by 6 bases, with 11 bases between the two germline ends. Looked up from germline, CDR1 is SGHNT and CDR2 is YYREEE (reference sequence). The CDR3 has 12 residues. The CDR3 sequence is CASSPVGGEQYF. DNA for the CDR3: TGTGCCAGCAGCCCGGTCGGGGGCGAGCAGTACTTC.

The chain is built from TRBV7-2 and TRBJ2-5; 14 bases match TRBD2. The CDR3 is 16 residues long. V shed 5 bases and J 5 bases; nucleotides not matched to a gene: 7. The V gene's germline CDR1 is SGHTA and CDR2 FQGNSA. The CDR3: CASSPRGLAGVETQYF. The CDR3 bases are TGTGCCAGCAGCCCGAGGGGACTAGCGGGAGTTGAGACCCAGTACTTC.

The chain couples TRBV5-1 to TRBJ2-3, with 16 positions matching TRBD2. This CDR3 spans 17 amino acids. CDR1 is SGHRS, CDR2 YFSETQ, per germline. V gave up 4 bases and J gave up 4 bases; unmatched junction bases: 6. CDR3 coding DNA: TGCGCCAGCAGCGTGGGGACTAGCGGGAGGGCCTCAGATACGCAGTATTTT. Protein: CASSVGTSGRASDTQYF.

The genes are TRBV6-6 and TRBJ2-5, with D tentatively TRBD1 or TRBD2 (6 bases each). This CDR3 spans 13 amino acids. The V end lost 5 bases, the J end lost 5 bases, and 12 bases lay between the germline ends. Germline CDR1 is MNHNY and CDR2 is SVGAGI (reference sequence). The CDR3, as DNA: TGTGCCAGCAGTCGGGGGCCTGCGGAGACCCAGTACTTC. It yields the protein CASSRGPAETQYF.

In regard to this clone: Other DNA sequences from this sample encode an identical CDR3 as well. The rearrangement joins TRBV7-6 to TRBJ2-5, with no clear D. Germline loops: CDR1 SGHVS, CDR2 FNYEAQ. The CDR3 has 13 residues. Trimming left V 1 base short and J 2 bases short, with 5 bases between. CDR3 in amino acids: CASSLGPQETQYF. In nucleotides, the CDR3 is TGTGCCAGCAGCTTAGGGCCGCAAGAGACCCAGTACTTC.

The chain has TRBV11-2 and TRBJ2-7, with 7 bases that match TRBD2. CDR1 and CDR2 from the germline V gene are SGHAT and FQNNGV. V shed 5 bases, J shed 4 bases, and the junction held 20 bases outside the gene matches. CDR3 length: 18 residues. DNA of the CDR3: TGTGCCAGCAGCCACCAGGGAGGGGAGCCCGGGGTGAGGTACGAGCAGTACTTC. It encodes CASSHQGGEPGVRYEQYF. The full variable domain, its missing parts supplied by reference TRBV11-2 and TRBJ2-7, is EAGVAQSPRYKIIEKRQSVAFWCNPISGHATLYWYQQILGQGPKLLIQFQNNGVVDDSQLPKDRFSAERLKGVDSTLKIQPAKLEDSAVYLCASSHQGGEPGVRYEQYFGPGTRLTVT.

V and J are TRBV30 and TRBJ1-4; no definite D call. This CDR3 contains 15 residues. V lost 3 bases and J lost 8, with 19 bases in between. Looked up from germline, CDR1 is GTSNPN and CDR2 is SVGIG (reference sequence). CDR3: CAWRSVQPGKEKLFF. The CDR3 nucleotides are TGTGCCTGGAGGTCCGTGCAACCCGGGAAAGAAAAACTGTTTTTT.

This chain joins TRBV7-2 and TRBJ1-5, with D perhaps matching TRBD1 (5 bases). Deletions cut 3 bases from V and 3 bases from J, with 9 bases between. Germline V CDR1 and CDR2: SGHTA, FQGNSA. The length of the CDR3 is 14 residues. CDR3 DNA sequence: TGTGCCAGCAGCTTTGGCAGGGCCAATCAGCCCCAGCATTTT. This gives the protein CASSFGRANQPQHF.

This clone came up a few times. The chain is built from TRBV5-4 and TRBJ2-1; D might be TRBD1 (6 bases). V lost 0 bases and J 10 bases, leaving 11 bases between the germline ends. The CDR3 length is 13 residues. Germline assignment: CDR1 SGHNT and CDR2 YYREEE (reference sequence). The CDR3 bases are TGTGCCAGCAGCTTGGACAGGGTCGGAGAGCAGTTCTTC. This encodes CASSLDRVGEQFF.

This chain links TRBV5-8 with TRBJ2-2; tentatively, D is TRBD2 (6 bases). Per the germline V gene, CDR1 is SGHTS and CDR2 is YDEGEE. The CDR3 runs to 14 residues. The CDR3 bases are TGTGCGTGTGGAGGGACGGCGACCACCGGGGAGCTGTTTTTT. This sequence encodes CACGGTATTGELFF.

The rearrangement links TRBV27 to TRBJ2-3, with D possibly TRBD2 on 5 matching bases. The CDR3 consists of 12 residues. Germline V gene sequence: CDR1 MNHEY, CDR2 SMNVEV (reference sequence). V shed 4 bases and J shed 9 bases, with 11 bases lying between them. For the CDR3, the DNA is TGTGCCAGCAGTTGGACTGGTGGGACGCAGTATTTT. Translated, it gives CASSWTGGTQYF.

On this clone itself: Other DNA sequences in this specimen translate into the identical CDR3. The genes are TRBV5-4 and TRBJ2-7; the match to TRBD1 covers 11 bases. Germline CDR1 is SGHNT and CDR2 is YYREEE (reference sequence). The junction had 2 bases not matched to a gene; V was cut back by 1 base and J by 2 bases. The CDR3 runs to 15 residues. The CDR3 spells CASSLPGQGAYEQYF. CDR3 in DNA: TGTGCCAGCAGCTTGCCGGGACAGGGGGCCTACGAGCAGTACTTC.

The chain links TRBV5-4 to TRBJ2-3, with D unclear. Germline CDR1 reads SGHNT; CDR2 reads YYREEE (reference sequence). The V gene lost 7 bases and the J gene lost 7 bases, with 13 bases spanning the gap. The CDR3 has 12 amino acids. CDR3 DNA sequence: TGTGCCAGCGGTGATTTATCGAATACGCAGTATTTT. This translates into CASGDLSNTQYF.

The rearrangement links TRBV5-1 to TRBJ2-3; D unclear. Germline V CDR1 and CDR2: SGHRS, YFSETQ. Trimming shortened V by 4 bases and J by 1 base, and 13 bases separated the two germline ends. The CDR3 sequence is 15 residues long. CDR3 sequence (DNA): TGCGCCAGCAGCCTGACCGGAGACCGCACAGATACGCAGTATTTT. Amino acids: CASSLTGDRTDTQYF.

This clone was detected a few times. Distinct nucleotide sequences in the sample also encode this CDR3. The chain employs TRBV7-8 and TRBJ2-1, with D unresolved. This CDR3 comprises 11 residues. With 8 bases removed from V and 2 bases from J, the gap between germline ends came to 4 bases. Per germline, CDR1 SGHVS and CDR2 FQNEAQ. Written as DNA, the CDR3 is TGTGCCAGCGGGGCCTACAATGAGCAGTTCTTC. Translation gives CASGAYNEQFF.

This clone came up once. J is TRBJ2-7 and V is TRBV15; 7 bases are shared with TRBD1. The CDR3 is 14 residues long. V was clipped by 2 bases and J by 4 bases; unmatched bases: 5. From germline, CDR1 is LNHNV and CDR2 YYDKDF (reference sequence). The CDR3 is CATSRRQGPYEQYF. CDR3 nucleotide sequence: TGTGCCACCAGCAGACGACAGGGTCCGTACGAGCAGTACTTC.

The V and J genes are TRBV6-6 and TRBJ2-1; no firm D call. The germline CDR1 and CDR2 sequences are MNHNY and SVGAGI (reference sequence). This CDR3 region has 13 residues. V lost 0 bases, J lost 8 bases, and 8 bases lay in between. The CDR3 loop reads CASSYSILYEQFF. The CDR3 DNA reads TGTGCCAGCAGTTACTCGATTTTGTATGAGCAGTTCTTC.

This chain's CDR3 is CASNKLGNFGEKLFF. DNA of the CDR3: TGTGCCAGCAACAAACTCGGCAACTTTGGGGAAAAACTGTTTTTT. The chain combines TRBV2 with TRBJ1-4, with unresolved D. In germline, CDR1 is SNHLY, CDR2 FYNNEI. V was clipped by 7 bases and J by 8 bases, with 20 bases between them. CDR3 size: 15 residues.

This clone was counted between two and nine times. The same CDR3 arises from other DNA sequences in this sample as well. V is TRBV5-1 and J is TRBJ1-6; TRBD1 aligns across 10 bases. CDR1 SGHRS and CDR2 YFSETQ come from the germline V gene. The CDR3 runs to 14 residues. With 3 bases clipped from V and 8 bases from J, the junction kept 2 bases outside the gene matches. The DNA for the CDR3 is TGCGCCAGCAGCTCGACAGGGGGCGATTCACCCCTCCACTTT. Protein: CASSSTGGDSPLHF.

V usage is TRBV19 and J usage is TRBJ2-7; D ambiguous. Trimming pared 6 bases from V and 6 bases from J, leaving 18 bases between. This CDR3 is built from 14 residues. Germline loops: CDR1 LNHDA, CDR2 SQIVND (reference sequence). CDR3 sequence: CASSRTLAATEQYF. The CDR3, as DNA: TGTGCCAGTAGCCGAACCCTGGCGGCTACCGAGCAGTACTTC.

The V call is TRBV7-9, the J call TRBJ2-2; 10 bases are a match to TRBD2. Germline CDR1 and CDR2: SEHNR and FQNEAQ (reference sequence). V gave up 5 bases and J gave up 2 bases; unmatched junction bases: 8. The CDR3 consists of 17 residues. The CDR3, as DNA: TGTGCCAGCAGCCTAATTAGGACTAGCGGCAACACCGGGGAGCTGTTTTTT. Its protein is CASSLIRTSGNTGELFF.

This clone has just one count. The chain recombines TRBV5-6 with TRBJ1-6; tentatively, D is TRBD1 (5 bases). Trimming pared 7 bases from V and 5 bases from J, leaving 19 bases between. Germline V gene data show CDR1 as SGHDT and CDR2 as YYEEEE. This CDR3 contains 16 residues. In DNA form, the CDR3 reads TGTGCCAGCCGTATTGGAGGGGTTGTGGATAATTCACCCCTCCACTTT. Translating gives CASRIGGVVDNSPLHF.

This clone was recorded a few times. DNA of the CDR3: TGTGCCAGCAGTAGCCAAAGGGTAGATACGCAGTATTTT. It specifies CASSSQRVDTQYF. The V call is TRBV2, the J call TRBJ2-3, with D hard to call. This CDR3 comprises 13 residues. Looked up from germline, CDR1 is SNHLY and CDR2 is FYNNEI. Trimming left V 5 bases short and J 5 bases short, with 11 bases between.

In this sample, this clone turned up once. The chain joins TRBV15 to TRBJ2-1; perhaps TRBD2 as D (6 bases). This CDR3 has 17 residues. V was shortened by 1 base and J by 0 bases, with 13 bases between the two germline ends. Germline-derived CDR1 and CDR2 are LNHNV and YYDKDF (reference sequence). This chain's CDR3 is CATSRALALSSYNEQFF. For the CDR3, the DNA is TGTGCCACCAGCAGAGCACTAGCCCTAAGCTCCTACAATGAGCAGTTCTTC.

V is TRBV11-2 and J is TRBJ1-6, with 9 bases matching TRBD1. J gave up 7 bases and V 5 bases, and 3 bases lay outside the gene matches. Germline-derived CDR1 and CDR2 are SGHAT and FQNNGV. This CDR3 is 14 amino acids long. The CDR3 region has the DNA TGTGCCAGCAGCGGGGACAGGGTAAATTCACCCCTCCACTTT. Its translation is CASSGDRVNSPLHF.